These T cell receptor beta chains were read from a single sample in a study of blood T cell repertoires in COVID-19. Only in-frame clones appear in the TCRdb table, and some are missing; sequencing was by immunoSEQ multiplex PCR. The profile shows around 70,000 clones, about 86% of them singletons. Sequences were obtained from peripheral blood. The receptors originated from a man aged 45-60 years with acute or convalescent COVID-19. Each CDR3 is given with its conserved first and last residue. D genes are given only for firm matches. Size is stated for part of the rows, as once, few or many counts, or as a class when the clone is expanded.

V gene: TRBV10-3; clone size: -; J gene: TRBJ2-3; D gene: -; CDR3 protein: CAISASSGFTDTQYF; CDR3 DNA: TGTGCCATCAGTGCTTCATCGGGATTCACAGATACGCAGTATTTT
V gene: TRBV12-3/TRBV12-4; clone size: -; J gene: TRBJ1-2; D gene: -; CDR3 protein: CASRMGGGPHF; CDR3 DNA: TGTGCCAGCAGAATGGGGGGGGGACCGCACTTC
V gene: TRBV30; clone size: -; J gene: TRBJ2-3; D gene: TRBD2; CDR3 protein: CAWSGLAGARTDTQYF; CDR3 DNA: TGTGCCTGGAGTGGACTAGCGGGAGCCCGCACAGATACGCAGTATTTT
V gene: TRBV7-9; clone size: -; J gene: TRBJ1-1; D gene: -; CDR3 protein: CASSSMGGTEAFF; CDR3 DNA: TGTGCCAGCAGCTCAATGGGAGGGACTGAAGCTTTCTTT
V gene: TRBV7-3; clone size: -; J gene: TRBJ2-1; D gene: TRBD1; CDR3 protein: CASGPGGYNEQFF; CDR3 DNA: TGTGCCAGCGGGCCAGGGGGCTACAATGAGCAGTTCTTC
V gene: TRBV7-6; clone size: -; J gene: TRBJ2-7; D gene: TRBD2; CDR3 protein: CASSPTPGTSSEQYF; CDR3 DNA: TGTGCCAGCAGCCCCACCCCCGGGACTAGTAGCGAGCAGTACTTC
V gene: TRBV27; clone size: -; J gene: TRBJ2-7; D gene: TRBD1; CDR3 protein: CASSLIPGQQTYEQYF; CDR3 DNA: TGTGCCAGCAGTCTGATACCGGGACAGCAAACCTACGAGCAGTACTTC
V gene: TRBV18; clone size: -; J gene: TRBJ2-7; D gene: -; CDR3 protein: CASSPPSGLKPYEQYF; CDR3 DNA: TGTGCCAGCTCACCACCGTCGGGACTTAAACCCTACGAGCAGTACTTC
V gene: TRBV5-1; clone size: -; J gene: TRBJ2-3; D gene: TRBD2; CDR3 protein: CASSRLTSGGGTDTQYF; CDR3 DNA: TGCGCCAGCAGCCGTCTGACTAGCGGCGGAGGCACAGATACGCAGTATTTT
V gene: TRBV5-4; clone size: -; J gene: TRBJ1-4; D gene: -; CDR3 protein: CASSLDGDIEKLFF; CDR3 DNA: TGTGCCAGCAGCTTGGACGGGGATATTGAAAAACTGTTTTTT
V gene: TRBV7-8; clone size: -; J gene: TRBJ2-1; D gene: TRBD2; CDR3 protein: CASSSTSGSMNEQFF; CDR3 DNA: TGTGCCAGCAGCTCGACTAGCGGGAGTATGAATGAGCAGTTCTTC
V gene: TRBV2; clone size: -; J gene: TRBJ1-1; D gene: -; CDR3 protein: CASSDRVFAFF; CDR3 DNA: TGTGCCAGCAGTGACAGGGTTTTCGCTTTCTTT
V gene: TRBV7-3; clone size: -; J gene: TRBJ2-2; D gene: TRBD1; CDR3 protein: CASSFDRGRGELFF; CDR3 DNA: TGTGCCAGCAGCTTCGACAGGGGACGGGGGGAGCTGTTTTTT
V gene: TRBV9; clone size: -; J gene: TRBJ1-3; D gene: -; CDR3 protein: CASSPPAAGGNTIYF; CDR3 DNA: TGTGCCAGCAGCCCCCCGGCCGCGGGAGGAAACACCATATATTTT
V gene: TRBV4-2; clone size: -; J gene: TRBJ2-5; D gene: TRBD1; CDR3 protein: CASSQGDRGQSETQYF; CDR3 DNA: TGTGCCAGCAGCCAAGGAGACAGGGGGCAATCGGAGACCCAGTACTTC
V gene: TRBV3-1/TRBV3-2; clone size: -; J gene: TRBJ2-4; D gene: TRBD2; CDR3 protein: CASSFAGSGRAPIQYF; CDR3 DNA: TGTGCCAGCAGCTTTGCGGGAAGCGGGAGGGCCCCCATTCAGTACTTC
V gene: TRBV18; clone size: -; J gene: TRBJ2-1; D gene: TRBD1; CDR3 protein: CASSPGQGNEQFF; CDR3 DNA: TGTGCCAGCTCACCTGGACAGGGGAATGAGCAGTTCTTC
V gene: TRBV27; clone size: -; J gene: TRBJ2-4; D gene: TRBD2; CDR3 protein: CASSPTSGGNIQYF; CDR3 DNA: TGTGCCAGCAGTCCGACTAGCGGGGGAAACATTCAGTACTTC
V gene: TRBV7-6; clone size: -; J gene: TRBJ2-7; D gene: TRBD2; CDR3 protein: CASSPTSGRSHEQYF; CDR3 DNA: TGTGCCAGCAGCCCTACTAGCGGGAGGTCCCACGAGCAGTACTTC
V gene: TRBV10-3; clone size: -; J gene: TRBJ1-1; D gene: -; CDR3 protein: CAIKGPGDTEAFF; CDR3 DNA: TGTGCCATCAAGGGACCGGGAGACACTGAAGCTTTCTTT
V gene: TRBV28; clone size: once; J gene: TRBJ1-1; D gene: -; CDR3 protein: CASSFDPEGITEAFF; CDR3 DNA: TGTGCCAGCAGTTTCGACCCCGAGGGAATCACTGAAGCTTTCTTT
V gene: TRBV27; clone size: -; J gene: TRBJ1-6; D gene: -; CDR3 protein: CASSLSDRYSPLHF; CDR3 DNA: TGTGCCAGCAGTTTATCGGACAGATATTCACCCCTCCACTTT
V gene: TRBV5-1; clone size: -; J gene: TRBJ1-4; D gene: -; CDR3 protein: CASSLNPTATNEKLFF; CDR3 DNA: TGCGCCAGCAGCCTGAACCCGACTGCAACTAATGAAAAACTGTTTTTT
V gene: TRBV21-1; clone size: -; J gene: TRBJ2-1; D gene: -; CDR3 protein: CASRDSSGITYNEQFF; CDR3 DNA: TGTGCCAGCAGGGACTCGTCGGGGATTACCTACAATGAGCAGTTCTTC
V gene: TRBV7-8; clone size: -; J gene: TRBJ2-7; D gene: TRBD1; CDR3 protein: CASSLVWGTARLREQYF; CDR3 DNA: TGTGCCAGCAGCTTAGTGTGGGGGACAGCAAGATTACGAGAGCAGTACTTC
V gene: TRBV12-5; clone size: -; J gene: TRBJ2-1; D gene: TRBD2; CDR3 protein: CASGLVGLAGGQEQFF; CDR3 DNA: TGTGCTAGTGGTTTGGTAGGACTAGCGGGAGGGCAGGAGCAGTTCTTC
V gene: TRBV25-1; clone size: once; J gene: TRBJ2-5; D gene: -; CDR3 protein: CASSLPAGVGTQYF; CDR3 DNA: TGTGCCAGCAGTCTACCTGCAGGGGTGGGGACCCAGTACTTC
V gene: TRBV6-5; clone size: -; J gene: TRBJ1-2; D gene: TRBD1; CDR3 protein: CASRTTGVSYGYTF; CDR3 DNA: TGTGCCAGCAGGACTACAGGGGTGAGCTATGGCTACACCTTC
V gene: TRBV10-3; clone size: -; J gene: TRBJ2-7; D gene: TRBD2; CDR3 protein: CAISSSGAYEQYF; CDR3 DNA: TGTGCCATCAGCTCTAGCGGAGCTTACGAGCAGTACTTC
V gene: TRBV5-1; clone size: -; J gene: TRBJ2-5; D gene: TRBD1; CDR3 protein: CASSLEGQGARGETQYF; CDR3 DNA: TGCGCCAGCAGCTTGGAGGGACAGGGGGCCCGGGGAGAGACCCAGTACTTC
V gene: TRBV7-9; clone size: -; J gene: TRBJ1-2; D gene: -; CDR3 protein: CASSLGQLASNYGYTF; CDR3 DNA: TGTGCCAGCAGCCTCGGACAGCTGGCCTCTAACTATGGCTACACCTTC
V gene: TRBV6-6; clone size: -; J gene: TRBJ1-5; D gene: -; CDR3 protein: CASSYRDINQPQHF; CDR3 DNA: TGTGCCAGCAGTTACAGGGACATCAATCAGCCCCAGCATTTT
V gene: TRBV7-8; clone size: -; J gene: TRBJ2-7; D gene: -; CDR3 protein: CASSLTGVSYEQYF; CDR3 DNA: TGTGCCAGCAGCTTAACAGGAGTTTCCTACGAGCAGTACTTC
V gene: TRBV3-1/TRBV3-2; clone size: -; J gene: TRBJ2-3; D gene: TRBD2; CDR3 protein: CASSQSWTSAEGTDTQYF; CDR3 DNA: TGTGCCAGCAGCCAATCTTGGACTAGCGCCGAGGGCACAGATACGCAGTATTTT
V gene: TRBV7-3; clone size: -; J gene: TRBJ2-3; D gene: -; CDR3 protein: CASSFSGDTDTQYF; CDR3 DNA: TGTGCCAGCAGCTTTTCAGGGGACACAGATACGCAGTATTTT
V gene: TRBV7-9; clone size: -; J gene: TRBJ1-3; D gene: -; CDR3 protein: CASSPTFATVQDSGNTIYF; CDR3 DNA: TGTGCCAGCAGCCCCACCTTCGCGACAGTTCAAGACTCTGGAAACACCATATATTTT
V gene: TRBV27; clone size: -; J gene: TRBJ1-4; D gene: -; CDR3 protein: CASRLSRYNEKLFF; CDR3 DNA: TGTGCCAGCAGGCTCAGCAGGTATAATGAAAAACTGTTTTTT
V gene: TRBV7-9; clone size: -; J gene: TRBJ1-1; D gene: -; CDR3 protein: CASSLVDMNTEAFF; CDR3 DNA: TGTGCCAGCAGCTTAGTAGATATGAACACTGAAGCTTTCTTT
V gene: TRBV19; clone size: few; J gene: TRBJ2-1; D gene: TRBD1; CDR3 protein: CASSIGQGGYNEQFF; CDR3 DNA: TGTGCCAGTAGTATAGGACAGGGGGGATACAATGAGCAGTTCTTC
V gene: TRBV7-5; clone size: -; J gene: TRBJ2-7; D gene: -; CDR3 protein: CARSLPYEQYF; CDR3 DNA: TGTGCCAGAAGCCTTCCCTACGAGCAGTACTTC
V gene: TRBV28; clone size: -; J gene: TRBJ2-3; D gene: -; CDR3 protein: CASSSPNPVSGDTQYF; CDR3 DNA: TGTGCCAGCAGTTCCCCAAATCCCGTGTCAGGCGATACGCAGTATTTT
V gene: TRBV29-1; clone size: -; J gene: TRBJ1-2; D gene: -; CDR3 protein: CSVEDKNYGYTF; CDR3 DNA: TGCAGCGTTGAGGACAAGAACTATGGCTACACCTTC
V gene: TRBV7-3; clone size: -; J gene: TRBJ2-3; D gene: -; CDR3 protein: CASSLGSSTDTQYF; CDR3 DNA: TGTGCCAGCAGCTTAGGTAGTAGCACAGATACGCAGTATTTT
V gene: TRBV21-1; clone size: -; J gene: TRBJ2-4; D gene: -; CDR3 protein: CASFLSRGTGVSKNIQYF; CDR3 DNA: TGTGCCAGCTTCCTTAGCCGGGGTACAGGGGTTTCCAAAAACATTCAGTACTTC
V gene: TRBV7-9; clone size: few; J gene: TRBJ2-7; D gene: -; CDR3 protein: CASSLGGLYEQYF; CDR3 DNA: TGTGCCAGCAGCTTGGGGGGGCTCTACGAGCAGTACTTC
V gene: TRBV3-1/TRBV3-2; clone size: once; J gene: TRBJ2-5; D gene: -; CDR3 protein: CASSQEPQGERETQYF; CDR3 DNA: TGTGCCAGCAGCCAAGAACCACAGGGCGAAAGAGAGACCCAGTACTTC
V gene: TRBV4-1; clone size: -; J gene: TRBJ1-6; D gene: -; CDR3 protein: CASSQAGAGRSYNSPLHF; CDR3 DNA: TGCGCCAGCAGCCAAGCGGGAGCAGGACGCTCCTATAATTCACCCCTCCACTTT
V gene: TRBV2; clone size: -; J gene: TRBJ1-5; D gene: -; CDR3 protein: CASSEIPSGVGLQHF; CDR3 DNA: TGTGCCAGCAGTGAAATCCCTTCCGGGGTAGGCCTCCAGCATTTT
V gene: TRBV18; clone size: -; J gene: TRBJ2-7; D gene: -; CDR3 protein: CASSPARVSYEQYF; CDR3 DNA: TGTGCCAGCTCACCGGCCAGGGTCTCCTACGAGCAGTACTTC
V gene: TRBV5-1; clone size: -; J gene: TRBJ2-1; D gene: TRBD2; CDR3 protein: CASSSGTSGTGDEQFF; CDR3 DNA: TGCGCCAGCAGCTCAGGGACTAGCGGGACCGGCGATGAGCAGTTCTTC
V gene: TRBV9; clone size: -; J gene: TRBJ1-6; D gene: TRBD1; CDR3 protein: CASSEDRVLSNSPLHF; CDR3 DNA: TGTGCCAGCAGCGAAGACAGGGTGTTGAGTAATTCACCCCTCCACTTT
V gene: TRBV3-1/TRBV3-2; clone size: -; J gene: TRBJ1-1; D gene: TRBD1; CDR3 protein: CASSLEQGRTEAFF; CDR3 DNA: TGTGCCAGCAGCCTAGAACAGGGGAGGACTGAAGCTTTCTTT
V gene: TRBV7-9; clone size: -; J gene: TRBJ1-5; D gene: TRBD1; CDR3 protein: CASSLAPGGGHQPQHF; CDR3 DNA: TGTGCCAGCAGCTTAGCTCCAGGGGGCGGTCATCAGCCCCAGCATTTT